Listed below are T cell receptor beta chains from one sample, sequenced in a study of vaccination and CD4 T cells after COVID-19. TCRdb re-called the PCR reads through MiXCR, storing one row per CDR3 protein. There are around 19,000 distinct CDR3 sequences in the sample; roughly 50% occur only once, and over 15% lies in the top ten. These receptors lack a known antigen. The sequencing used CD4+ T cells from blood, cultured in vitro, collected before SARS-CoV-2 vaccination. These receptors were collected from a human donor who had recovered from COVID-19. Both conserved end residues are part of each CDR3. The D gene is left open where the match is weak. Expanded clones are given a class, and other clones once, few, many or no size at all.

-,-,TRBJ1-2,TRBV24-1,TGTGCCACCAGTGGAATGCTGGATTTCTATGGCTACACCTTC,CATSGMLDFYGYTF
-,-,TRBJ2-1,TRBV20-1,TGCAGTGCTGGGAGGGACAGATTCTACAATGAGCAGTTCTTC,CSAGRDRFYNEQFF
-,TRBD1,TRBJ1-5,TRBV20-1,TGCAGTGCTAGGGGACAGGGGTTTAGCAATCAGCCCCAGCATTTT,CSARGQGFSNQPQHF
-,-,TRBJ1-6,TRBV20-1,TGCAGTGCTAGAAAGCCAGGGACGAATTCACCCCTCCACTTT,CSARKPGTNSPLHF
few,-,TRBJ2-1,TRBV19,TGTGCCAGTAGTTCTTTCGGGGGCGGGAGTTCCTACAATGAGCAGTTCTTC,CASSSFGGGSSYNEQFF
-,-,TRBJ2-3,TRBV6-4,TGTGCCAGCAGCTCCGGGGCCTGGGGAGATACGCAGTATTTT,CASSSGAWGDTQYF
-,-,TRBJ1-2,TRBV19,TGTGCCAGTAGTATGGACGGCGGCTACACCTTC,CASSMDGGYTF
few,-,TRBJ1-1,TRBV6-1,TGTGCCAGCAGTGTTTCGGGGAAGGGTGAAGCTTTCTTT,CASSVSGKGEAFF
-,-,TRBJ2-7,TRBV27,TGTGCCAGCAGTTGGGACAATGTCGACGAGCAGTACTTC,CASSWDNVDEQYF
-,-,TRBJ2-5,TRBV20-1,TGCAGTATTGGAGAGACCCAGTACTTC,CSIGETQYF
-,-,TRBJ1-1,TRBV27,TGTGCCAGCAGTTTATTAGGGAGGGACACTGAAGCTTTCTTT,CASSLLGRDTEAFF
-,TRBD1,TRBJ2-1,TRBV7-2,TGTGCCAGCAGCTTAGCCCCGCTGGGGACAGGGGGCAATGAGCAGTTCTTC,CASSLAPLGTGGNEQFF
few,-,TRBJ1-6,TRBV20-1,TGCAGTGCTAGGCAGGGGCGGAATTCACCCCTCCACTTT,CSARQGRNSPLHF
few,-,TRBJ1-1,TRBV6-5,TGTGCCAGCAGTTACTCGCGGGGCACTGAAGCTTTCTTT,CASSYSRGTEAFF
-,-,TRBJ2-3,TRBV7-2,TGTGCCAGCAGCTCAGACAGATTCACAGATACGCAGTATTTT,CASSSDRFTDTQYF
-,-,TRBJ2-7,TRBV6-2/TRBV6-3,TGTGCCAGCAGTTACTCGAGGGCCTACGAGCAGTACTTC,CASSYSRAYEQYF
once,TRBD1,TRBJ1-2,TRBV7-9,TGCGCCAGCAGCACCGGACAGGGAGGCTACACCTTC,CASSTGQGGYTF
-,TRBD1,TRBJ1-1,TRBV7-2,TGTGCCAGCAGCCGGCGAAGGGGGCTTAACACTGAAGCTTTCTTT,CASSRRRGLNTEAFF
once,-,TRBJ2-7,TRBV28,TGTGCCACGAGTGGGGGAGTTGAGGAGCAGTACTTC,CATSGGVEEQYF
few,TRBD2,TRBJ2-5,TRBV11-3,TGTGCCAGCAGAAGAGGGAGGGTAGCGGGAGTTGAGACCCAGTACTTC,CASRRGRVAGVETQYF
-,TRBD1,TRBJ1-2,TRBV6-2/TRBV6-3,TGTGCCAGCAGTTCCCCTGACAGGGCCTATGGCTACACCTTC,CASSSPDRAYGYTF
-,-,TRBJ2-5,TRBV6-2/TRBV6-3,TGTGCCAGCAGTCCCACGGGGAACCAAGAGACCCAGTACTTC,CASSPTGNQETQYF
-,-,TRBJ2-7,TRBV6-1,TGTGCCAGCAGTGAATTCACTAGCAGAAGATACGAGCAGTACTTC,CASSEFTSRRYEQYF
-,TRBD1,TRBJ2-5,TRBV20-1,TGCAGTGCCAGGGACAGGGTAGTTGCAGAGACCCAGTACTTC,CSARDRVVAETQYF
-,TRBD1,TRBJ1-1,TRBV6-2/TRBV6-3,TGTGCCAGCAGTGGACAGGGGAAGATCGAAGCTTTCTTT,CASSGQGKIEAFF
-,-,TRBJ1-4,TRBV15,TGTGCCACCAGTGGGCTGGGGGCAACTAATGAAAAACTGTTTTTT,CATSGLGATNEKLFF
-,-,TRBJ1-6,TRBV7-2,TGTGCCAGCAGCTCAGGACGGTTGGGGAATTCACCCCTCCACTTT,CASSSGRLGNSPLHF
once,-,TRBJ1-4,TRBV4-3,TGCGCCAGCGGGTCCTCTGAGGTGATAGGTGAAAAACTGTTTTTT,CASGSSEVIGEKLFF
once,-,TRBJ1-2,TRBV5-5,TGTGCCAGCAGCTTTAGGCTGAACTATGGCTACACCTTC,CASSFRLNYGYTF
-,TRBD1,TRBJ1-2,TRBV6-1,TGTGCCAGCACCCGTGAGGGTACAGGGGGCTATTATGGCTACACCTTC,CASTREGTGGYYGYTF
medium-sized,-,TRBJ1-5,TRBV7-2,TGTGCCAGCAGCCCCCAGGGTAGCAATCAGCCCCAGCATTTT,CASSPQGSNQPQHF
-,-,TRBJ1-6,TRBV27,TGTGCCAGCAGTTACAGGGCCAGGGGATTTAATTCACCCCTCCACTTT,CASSYRARGFNSPLHF
-,TRBD1,TRBJ2-2,TRBV4-3,TGCGCCAGCAGTCAGGGGGCGTTTACCGGGGAGCTGTTTTTT,CASSQGAFTGELFF
few,-,TRBJ2-1,TRBV7-2,TGTGCCAGCAGCTTTACTACCCCGGGTTACAATGAGCAGTTCTTC,CASSFTTPGYNEQFF
-,TRBD1,TRBJ2-5,TRBV20-1,TGCAGTGCTTACAGGGGAGAGACCCAGTACTTC,CSAYRGETQYF
-,TRBD2,TRBJ2-3,TRBV9,TGTGCCAGCAGCGTGAGCGGGGGTGCTAAGGGAGATACGCAGTATTTT,CASSVSGGAKGDTQYF
-,TRBD2,TRBJ2-7,TRBV6-2/TRBV6-3,TGTGCCAGCAGTTTCGGACTAGCGGGAGCTCACGAGCAGTACTTC,CASSFGLAGAHEQYF
few,-,TRBJ1-1,TRBV19,TGTGCCAGTAGTATGAACACTGAAGCTTTCTTT,CASSMNTEAFF
-,TRBD1,TRBJ1-5,TRBV19,TGTGCCAGTAGTATCCGACAGGGGAGTCAGCCCCAGCATTTT,CASSIRQGSQPQHF